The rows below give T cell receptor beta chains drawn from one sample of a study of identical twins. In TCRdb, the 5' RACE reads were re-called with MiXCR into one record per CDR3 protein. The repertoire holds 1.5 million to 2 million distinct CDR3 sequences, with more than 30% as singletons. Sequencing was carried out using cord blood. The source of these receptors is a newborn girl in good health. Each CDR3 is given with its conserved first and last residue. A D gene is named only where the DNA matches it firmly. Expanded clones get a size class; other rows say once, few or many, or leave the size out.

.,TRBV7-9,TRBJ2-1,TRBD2,TGTGCCAGCAGCCTACGACTAGCGGGTAGCAATGAGCAGTTCTTC,CASSLRLAGSNEQFF
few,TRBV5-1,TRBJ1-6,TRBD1,TGCGCCAGCAGCGTACGGGGACAGCGGAATTCACCCCTCCACTTT,CASSVRGQRNSPLHF
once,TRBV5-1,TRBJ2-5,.,TGCGCCAGCAGCCTGGACATGTGGGGGGAGACCCAGTACTTC,CASSLDMWGETQYF
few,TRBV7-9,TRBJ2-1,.,TGTGCCAGCAGCTTCTACAGTCCTAATGAGCAGTTCTTC,CASSFYSPNEQFF
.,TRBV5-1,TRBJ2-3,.,TGCGCCAGCAGCCGCGGTAGGGTCAACACAGATACGCAGTATTTT,CASSRGRVNTDTQYF
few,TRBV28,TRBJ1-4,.,TGTGCCAGCAGTTCCCCTGGGGCAGGGGATGAAAAACTGTTTTTT,CASSSPGAGDEKLFF
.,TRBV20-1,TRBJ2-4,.,TGCAGTGCTAGGGGTAAATACCGGGACGGCCTAGCCAAAAACATTCAGTACTTC,CSARGKYRDGLAKNIQYF
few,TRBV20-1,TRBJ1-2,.,TGCAGTGCTAGTAAGGGAGGGGATGGCTACACCTTC,CSASKGGDGYTF
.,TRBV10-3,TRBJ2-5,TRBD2,TGTGCCATCAGTGAGTCCCCCGCGACTAGCGGGAGGGCGGTAACGACCCAGTACTTC,CAISESPATSGRAVTTQYF
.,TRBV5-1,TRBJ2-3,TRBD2,TGCGCCAGCAGCTTGAGGACTAGCGGGGGCCGCACAGATACGCAGTATTTT,CASSLRTSGGRTDTQYF
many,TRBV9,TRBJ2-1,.,TGTGCCAGCAGCGTATTCGATGACAATGAGCAGTTCTTC,CASSVFDDNEQFF
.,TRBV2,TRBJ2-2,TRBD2,TGTGCCAGCAGAGCGGGGGGCACCGGGGAGCTGTTTTTT,CASRAGGTGELFF
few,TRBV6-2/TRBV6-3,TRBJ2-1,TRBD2,TGTGCCAGCAGTTACAAACTAGCGCCAAGCTCCTACAATGAGCAGTTCTTC,CASSYKLAPSSYNEQFF
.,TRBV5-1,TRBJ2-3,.,TGCGCCAGCAGCTTGGTTACTAGCCTCAGCACAGATACGCAGTATTTT,CASSLVTSLSTDTQYF
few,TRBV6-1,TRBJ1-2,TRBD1,TGTGCCAGCAGCTGGACAGGGAAGATAGGCTACACCTTC,CASSWTGKIGYTF
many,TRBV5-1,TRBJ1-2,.,TGCGCCAGCAGCTTGAGGGGGGAGTATGGCTACACCTTC,CASSLRGEYGYTF
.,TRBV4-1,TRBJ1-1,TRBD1,TGCGCCAGCAGCCAAGTCCCCTTATTGACAGGGGGGTCTGAAGCTTTCTTT,CASSQVPLLTGGSEAFF
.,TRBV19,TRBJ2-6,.,TGTGCCAGTAGTATATTATCAGGGACTGGGGCCAACGTCCTGACTTTC,CASSILSGTGANVLTF
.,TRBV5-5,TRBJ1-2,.,TGTGCCAGCAGCCCTTCGGACAGCCCCTCCTGTGGCTACACCTTC,CASSPSDSPSCGYTF
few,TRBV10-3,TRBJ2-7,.,TGTGCCATCAGTCCCTCAGGGAGACGCTACGAGCAGTACTTC,CAISPSGRRYEQYF
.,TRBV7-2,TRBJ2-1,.,TGTGCCAGCAGCTTAGAGAGCGGGCCCTACAATGAGCAGTTCTTC,CASSLESGPYNEQFF
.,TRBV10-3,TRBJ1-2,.,TGTGCCATCAGTGTAGGGGCTGGCTACACCTTC,CAISVGAGYTF
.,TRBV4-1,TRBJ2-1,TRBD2,TGCGCCAGCAGCCAGGGGCGGGGGGTAGTCTACAATGAGCAGTTCTTC,CASSQGRGVVYNEQFF
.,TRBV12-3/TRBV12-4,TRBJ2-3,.,TGTGCCAGCAGTTTGCGAAGATCTAGAACAGATACGCAGTATTTT,CASSLRRSRTDTQYF
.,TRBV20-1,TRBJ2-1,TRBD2,TGCAGTGCTAGAGATCGGGCGGGGGGCAGGCACAATGAGCAGTTCTTC,CSARDRAGGRHNEQFF
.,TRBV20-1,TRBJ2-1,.,TGCAGTGCTGGCAGACGAGCCAATGAGCAGTTCTTC,CSAGRRANEQFF
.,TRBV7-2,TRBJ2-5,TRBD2,TGTGCCAGCAGCTTGGACCCGACAGCGGGATCCCAGTACTTC,CASSLDPTAGSQYF
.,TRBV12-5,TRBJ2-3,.,TGTGCTAGTGGCCCAGACAGGATGGGAGATACGCAGTATTTT,CASGPDRMGDTQYF
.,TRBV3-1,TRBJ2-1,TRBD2,TGTGCCAGCAGCCAAGGAGGAAGCGGGAGGTCCTATGGGGTATACAATGAGCAGTTCTTC,CASSQGGSGRSYGVYNEQFF
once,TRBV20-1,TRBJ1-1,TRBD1,TGCAGTGCTAGTGGCGGACAGGGAGGCACTGAAGCTTTCTTT,CSASGGQGGTEAFF
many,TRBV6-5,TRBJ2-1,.,TGTGCCAGCAGTCCGGACGGGAGCTCCTACAATGAGCAGTTCTTC,CASSPDGSSYNEQFF